The 17 T cell receptor beta chains listed next were all sequenced from one sample in a study of glioma-infiltrating T cells. The iRepertoire nested amplicon-rescue multiplex PCR amplified TCR alpha and beta CDR3s from RNA. TCRdb reprocessed the multiplex PCR reads via MiXCR and lists one record per CDR3 protein. The table has 150,000 to 200,000 distinct CDR3 sequences, about 31% seen once; the top ten hold just over 20%. Sequencing was performed on glioma tissue, nonneoplastic brain tissue, or PBMCs (not recorded which). These receptors all stem from a human donor with low-grade glioma or glioblastoma, undergoing nonglioma brain surgery, or in good health (not recorded which).

This rearrangement joins TRBV6-1 to TRBJ2-1; 10 bases map to TRBD2. Looked up from germline, CDR1 is MNHNS and CDR2 is SASEGT. With V trimmed by 9 bases and J by 7 bases, 18 bases remained unmatched. This CDR3 has 17 amino acids. CDR3 in DNA: TGTGCCAGAAGTCCCCCCCGGGCTAGCGGGAGATTGAATGAGCAGTTCTTC. Protein product: CARSPPRASGRLNEQFF.

Comments on this clonotype: A clone one base away is much larger, so this may be a read error. The chain links TRBV10-3 to TRBJ1-1; D is perhaps TRBD1 (5 bases). The CDR3 spans 17 residues. CDR1 and CDR2 (germline): ENHRY, SYGVKD. V was cut by 10 bases and J by 4 bases, with 28 bases left in between. The CDR3 nucleotides are TGTGCCACCTATCAGCTCGGGACCCGATATAATGGCACTGAAGCTTTCTTT. It yields the protein CATYQLGTRYNGTEAFF.

This clonotype was observed at least ten times. The chain has TRBV7-2 and TRBJ2-1; tentatively, D is TRBD2 (5 bases). Trimming removed 0 bases at V and 9 bases at J, with 9 bases between. Germline CDR1 SGHTA, CDR2 FQGNSA. This CDR3 has 13 residues. The CDR3 coding sequence is TGTGCCAGCAGCTTAGCCTTAGGGAGTGAGCAGTTCTTC. Its protein product is CASSLALGSEQFF.

This clonotype was detected a few times. J is TRBJ1-2 and V is TRBV27, with 9 bases matching TRBD1. The CDR3 has 14 amino acids. V was clipped by 5 bases and J by 4 bases; unmatched bases: 5. Germline V gene lookup returns CDR1 MNHEY and CDR2 SMNVEV (reference sequence). CDR3 protein: CASSTTGGSYGYTF. CDR3 nucleotides: TGTGCCAGCAGTACTACAGGGGGCTCCTATGGCTACACCTTC.

In the case of this clonotype: The germline gene is not matched at one end of the junction; a read error may be the cause. The rearrangement uses TRBV7-3 and TRBJ2-1; D is undetermined. This CDR3 comprises 17 residues. Germline V gene sequence: CDR1 SGHTA, CDR2 FQGTGA. DNA for the CDR3: TGTGCCAACAGCCCAGGACGCCGGACGACCCTATACAATGAGCAGTTCTTC. It translates to CANSPGRRTTLYNEQFF.

About this clonotype itself: This may be a read error, as it is one base from a much larger clone. The rearrangement links TRBV18 to TRBJ2-7, with D tentatively TRBD1 (6 bases). The CDR3 loop spans 13 amino acids. Trimming took off 3 bases at V and 5 bases at J, with 11 bases between the two ends. Germline CDR1 reads KGHSH; CDR2 reads LQKENI. The CDR3 sequence is CASSPRTAHEQYF. The CDR3 region has the DNA TGTGCCAGCTCACCCAGGACAGCCCACGAGCAGTACTTC.

Ten or more counts support this clonotype. The chain combines TRBV4-1 with TRBJ2-3; D ambiguous. The CDR3 runs 16 residues. Germline V gene data show CDR1 as MGHRA and CDR2 as YSYEKL. The V end lost 3 bases, the J end lost 4 bases, and 17 bases lay between the germline ends. This chain's CDR3 is CASSHIWTAAPDTQYF. CDR3 sequence (DNA): TGCGCCAGCAGCCACATCTGGACCGCGGCCCCAGATACGCAGTATTTT.

The chain combines TRBV3-1 with TRBJ1-5; D perhaps matches TRBD1 (5 bases). Trimming removed 1 base from V and 3 bases from J, with 10 bases in between. The CDR3 consists of 15 residues. Germline V gene data show CDR1 as LGHDT and CDR2 as YNNKEL (reference sequence). This chain's CDR3 is CASSQVQGNNQPQHF. The CDR3 nucleotides read TGTGCCAGCAGCCAAGTCCAGGGTAACAATCAGCCCCAGCATTTT.

This chain connects TRBV6-1 to TRBJ2-3; TRBD2 might be the D (5 bases). The germline CDR1 and CDR2 sequences are MNHNS and SASEGT. The CDR3 contains 15 residues. Between the trimmed V and J ends, which lost 7 bases and 15 bases, there was a span of 29 bases. The CDR3 loop reads CASMSIVRETYTHYF. DNA for the CDR3: TGTGCCAGCATGTCTATCGTGAGGGAGACATATACTCATTATTTT.

The chain joins TRBV19 to TRBJ1-5; no clear D gene. V gave up 3 bases and J gave up 4 bases, with 10 bases separating them. The CDR3 covers 14 residues. The germline CDR1 and CDR2 sequences are LNHDA and SQIVND (reference sequence). In nucleotides, the CDR3 is TGTGCCAGTAGTATTGGGCGGCTAAATCAGCCCCAGCATTTT. It specifies CASSIGRLNQPQHF.

This clonotype was observed a few times. V gene TRBV4-1 combines with J gene TRBJ2-3; TRBD1 aligns across 8 bases. CDR1 is MGHRA and CDR2 is YSYEKL in the germline V gene. V lost 1 base to trimming and J lost 1 base; unmatched junction nucleotides: 1. This CDR3 region has 15 residues. In DNA form, the CDR3 reads TGCGCCAGCAGCCAAGGGGACAGGCGCACAGATACGCAGTATTTT. It specifies CASSQGDRRTDTQYF.

As to this clonotype: This may come from a read error, since a much larger clone is one base off. This chain uses TRBV12-3 or TRBV12-4 with TRBJ1-5; possibly TRBD1 for D (5 bases). V was shortened by 9 bases and J by 11 bases, with 23 bases between the two germline ends. The CDR3 spans 14 residues. The CDR3 reads CARRRGQGPSSQHF. The CDR3 DNA is TGTGCCAGAAGGCGCGGACAAGGCCCTTCGTCCCAGCATTTT.

This clonotype was counted at least ten times. V and J are TRBV20-1 and TRBJ1-5; D call uncertain. Trimming cost V 7 bases and J 5 bases, with 9 bases left between them. The CDR3 length is 11 residues. Germline assignment: CDR1 DFQATT and CDR2 SNEGSKA (reference sequence). The CDR3 DNA is TGCAGTGTGGGAGTTGATCAGCCCCAGCATTTT. Protein sequence: CSVGVDQPQHF.

In its sample, this clonotype was seen many times. The genes are TRBV18 and TRBJ2-7; TRBD2 matches 7 bases. The CDR3 is 15 residues long. Germline-derived CDR1 and CDR2 are KGHSH and LQKENI. Trimming removed 2 bases from V and 3 bases from J; junction bases left unmatched: 7. The CDR3 region is CASSPGGGRRYEQYF. In DNA form, the CDR3 reads TGTGCCAGCTCACCAGGCGGGGGACGGCGCTACGAGCAGTACTTC.

This clonotype was picked up a small number of times. A much larger clone lies a single base off, so this may be a read error. The CDR3 here is CASSLPGRRQPQHF. Here the CDR3 DNA reads TGTGCCAGCAGCTTACCTGGGCGTCGGCAGCCCCAGCATTTT. The gene calls are TRBV7-2 and TRBJ1-5; unclear D gene. This CDR3 has 14 amino acids. The germline V gene has CDR1 SGHTA and CDR2 FQGNSA. V gave up 2 bases and J gave up 7 bases, with 12 bases separating them. The variable domain in full, with the rest retrieved from reference TRBV7-2 and TRBJ1-5, is GAGVSQSPSNKVTEKGKDVELRCDPISGHTALYWYRQSLGQGLEFLIYFQGNSAPDKSGLPSDRFSAERTGGSVSTLTIQRTQQEDSAVYLCASSLPGRRQPQHFGDGTRLSIL.

This clonotype was seen ten or more times. The chain recombines TRBV7-6 with TRBJ2-1; possibly TRBD1 for D (6 bases). The V and J ends lost 6 bases and 1 base respectively, with 19 bases between them. Per germline, CDR1 SGHVS and CDR2 FNYEAQ. The CDR3 contains 17 residues. CDR3 nucleotides: TGTGCCAGCAGGCCCCCGAGGGGGAGTCCTTCCTACAATGAGCAGTTCTTC. Protein: CASRPPRGSPSYNEQFF.

This clonotype was detected ten times or more. Here the CDR3 DNA reads TGCAGTGCTAGAGATATAAAGGGCCTGGCACATGGAAACACCATATATTTT. Its protein product is CSARDIKGLAHGNTIYF. The chain recombines TRBV20-1 with TRBJ1-3; D gene ambiguous. The CDR3 spans 17 residues. Trimming removed 0 bases at V and 3 bases at J, with 18 bases between. Germline CDR1 and CDR2: DFQATT and SNEGSKA (reference sequence).